Listed below are T cell receptor beta chains from one sample, sequenced in a study of cytomegalovirus exposure and HLA in healthy donors. TCRdb keeps only in-frame clones here, not all; method: immunoSEQ multiplex PCR. Among under 200,000 clones, 65% to 70% were seen once, and the ten largest hold 4.5%. Sequencing was done on a sample of PBMCs. Receptors originate from a woman between 18 and 30 years old in good health and CMV-seropositive. Each CDR3 is given with its conserved first and last residue. The D gene is left open where the match is weak. Only some rows state a clone size, as once, few, many or a class for expanded clones.

TRBV10-3	.	TRBJ2-3	.	TGTGCCATCAGTGAGGGGGCACTCATTCGCGTACATGGGGATACGCAGTATTTT	CAISEGALIRVHGDTQYF
TRBV5-1	.	TRBJ2-2	.	TGCGCCAGCAGCTCCGGGTTCCCATCAGGGGTGGGCACCGGGGAGCTGTTTTTT	CASSSGFPSGVGTGELFF
TRBV18	.	TRBJ2-2	TRBD2	TGTGCCAGCTCACCACGAGCGGGGGGCCGGACCGGGGAGCTGTTTTTT	CASSPRAGGRTGELFF
TRBV5-1	once	TRBJ1-2	TRBD1	TGCGCCAGCAGCTTGGCCGGACAGGGGGCCGTCTATGGCTACACCTTC	CASSLAGQGAVYGYTF
TRBV7-8	.	TRBJ1-5	.	TGTGCCAGCAGCTTAAGAGGGCCCCGCTCGGCGAATCAGCCCCAGCATTTT	CASSLRGPRSANQPQHF
TRBV6-1	.	TRBJ2-1	.	TGTGCCAGCACCTGGCGGGTCGGCCCCAACAATGAGCAGTTCTTC	CASTWRVGPNNEQFF
TRBV15	.	TRBJ2-1	.	TGTGCCACCAGCAGAGCAATTCCCCAGAACAATGAGCAGTTCTTC	CATSRAIPQNNEQFF
TRBV5-4	once	TRBJ2-7	TRBD2	TGTGCCAGCAGCTTGACGTTAGCGGGGGGGCTCCACGAGCAGTACTTC	CASSLTLAGGLHEQYF
TRBV6-5	.	TRBJ2-7	.	TGTGCCAGCAGTATGGCCCCCGGGGTCTCCTACGAGCAGTACTTC	CASSMAPGVSYEQYF
TRBV15	.	TRBJ2-7	.	TGTGCCACCAGCAGGGGCAGACAGGCGGACTACGAGCAGTACTTC	CATSRGRQADYEQYF
TRBV4-1	.	TRBJ2-7	TRBD2	TGCGCCAGCAGCCGAAGACTAGCGGGAGTCTACGAGCAGTACTTC	CASSRRLAGVYEQYF
TRBV28	.	TRBJ1-1	.	TGTGCCAGCGGTTTACAGTTCACTGAAGCTTTCTTT	CASGLQFTEAFF
TRBV5-6	.	TRBJ2-7	.	TGTGCCAGCAGCTTGGGGAGCTCCTACGAGCAGTACTTC	CASSLGSSYEQYF
TRBV18	.	TRBJ2-3	.	TGTGCCAGCTCACATAACAGCCTCACAGATACGCAGTATTTT	CASSHNSLTDTQYF
TRBV6-4	.	TRBJ2-7	.	TGTGCCAGCAGTGACCTCGGGGAAGGGCGGACCGTTCACGAGCAGTACTTC	CASSDLGEGRTVHEQYF
TRBV19	.	TRBJ2-2	.	TGTGCCAGTAGTATACGGGGGTATGCCGGGGAGCTGTTTTTT	CASSIRGYAGELFF
TRBV4-2	.	TRBJ2-1	.	TGTGCCAGCAGCCCACAGGTCTCGTACAATGAGCAGTTCTTC	CASSPQVSYNEQFF
TRBV27	.	TRBJ2-5	.	TGTGCCAGCAGTTTAAAGGAGCGAGAGACCCAGTACTTC	CASSLKERETQYF
TRBV27	.	TRBJ2-1	TRBD2	TGTGCCAGCAAAGCGGGAGTAGGGGGGAACAATGAGCAGTTCTTC	CASKAGVGGNNEQFF
TRBV30	once	TRBJ2-7	.	TGTGCCTGGAGTGGATCAACGGACGAGCAGTACTTC	CAWSGSTDEQYF
TRBV7-3	.	TRBJ1-3	.	TGTGCCAGCAGCTCCCCGTTACAGGGCACCGGAAACACCATATATTTT	CASSSPLQGTGNTIYF
TRBV7-9	few	TRBJ1-2	.	TGTGCCAGCAGCGGAACTCTAACTATGGGCTACACCTTC	CASSGTLTMGYTF
TRBV5-1	few	TRBJ2-1	TRBD2	TGCGCCACCAAAACTAGCGGGGGCTACAATGAGCAGTTCTTC	CATKTSGGYNEQFF
TRBV19	few	TRBJ2-3	TRBD1	TGTGCCAGTAGTGCACAGGGGTCTGAGAAGGCGCAGTATTTT	CASSAQGSEKAQYF
TRBV10-3	.	TRBJ1-1	.	TGTGCCATCAGGACGATACAGGGTTCGAGTGAAGCTTTCTTT	CAIRTIQGSSEAFF